The rows below give T cell receptor beta chains drawn from one sample of a study of T cell repertoires in cytomegalovirus infection. These receptors' antigens are unknown. TCRdb itself ran the reads through MiXCR, one entry per CDR3 protein. Here the sample spans fewer than 1,000,000 distinct CDR3 sequences, around 31% being singletons. The specimen was cultured CD8+ T cells from PBMCs, collected from culture after CMV antigen stimulation. The receptor source for this set is a human donor in good health (CMV status not recorded). Some clones in this sample may be carry-over from other donors' samples. CDR3s leave out the opening cysteine and the closing phenylalanine or tryptophan.

TRBV5-1	TRBJ2-1	ASSWAGGGRNEQF
TRBV18	TRBJ1-2	ASSYVPQGKGYGYT
TRBV6-2/TRBV6-3	TRBJ1-2	ASRKQGITTFSTGYT
TRBV5-1	TRBJ1-2	ASSLGTGSANYGYT
TRBV27	TRBJ2-6	ASSLLRVSGANVLT
TRBV15	TRBJ1-1	ATSRDPYTEAF
TRBV19	TRBJ2-7	AGSPGTLLYEQY
TRBV6-5	TRBJ2-1	ASTQMANYNEQF
TRBV5-6	TRBJ2-7	ASSSADTYEQY
TRBV5-4	TRBJ1-1	ASRPGTGNRVNTEAF
TRBV6-6	TRBJ2-1	ASSLGAPPSYNEQF